Below are 14 T cell receptor beta chains sequenced from a single sample in a study of T cell responses to AZD1222 COVID-19 vaccine. Profiling relied on immunoSEQ multiplex PCR, and the TCRdb table lists in-frame clones only, not all of them. The sample has 100,000 to 130,000 clones; more than 80% are singletons. Sequencing was performed on peripheral blood, taken on day 0 of AZD1222 vaccination. The source of these receptors is an adult in good health.

This chain links TRBV28 with TRBJ2-1, with 9 bases that match TRBD1. CDR1 and CDR2 (germline): MDHEN, SYDVKM. Trimming cost V 1 base and J 1 base; bases outside gene matches: 2. This CDR3 comprises 16 residues. CDR3 in DNA: TGTGCCAGCAGTTTATCCGGACAGGGGTCCTACAATGAGCAGTTCTTC. Translation: CASSLSGQGSYNEQFF. The whole variable domain, remainder taken from reference TRBV28 and TRBJ2-1, is DVKVTQSSRYLVKRTGEKVFLECVQDMDHENMFWYRQDPGLGLRLIYFSYDVKMKEKGDIPEGYSVSREKKERFSLILESASTNQTSMYLCASSLSGQGSYNEQFFGPGTRLTVL.

This clone was recorded once. V usage is TRBV6-5 and J usage is TRBJ1-2; no reliable D call. This CDR3 is built from 12 residues. Trimming cost V 8 bases and J 0 bases, with 7 bases left between them. CDR1 is MNHEY, CDR2 SVGAGI, per germline. CDR3 nucleotides: TGTGCCAGCCTTGGGTCTAACTATGGCTACACCTTC. Protein product: CASLGSNYGYTF.

This clone was seen once. A junction boundary mismatches the germline segment, possibly from a read error. The chain couples TRBV28 to TRBJ2-7; the match to TRBD1 covers 9 bases. CDR1 and CDR2 (germline): MDHEN, SYDVKM. This CDR3 is 14 amino acids long. The CDR3 DNA reads as TGTGCCAGCAGTTCTCCGGGACAGGGTAGGCCATTGGACTTC. This encodes CASSSPGQGRPLDF.

The chain links TRBV7-2 to TRBJ1-1; 7 nucleotides match TRBD1. The CDR3 runs to 14 residues. Germline CDR1 is SGHTA and CDR2 is FQGNSA. The J segment lost 4 bases and the V segment lost 5 bases, leaving 7 bases of the junction unmatched. In nucleotides, the CDR3 is TGTGCCAGCAGCACCCGACAGGGAGGCACTGAAGCTTTCTTT. Protein: CASSTRQGGTEAFF.

The gene calls are TRBV14 and TRBJ2-2; 9 bases are a match to TRBD2. Germline V gives CDR1 SGHDN, CDR2 FVKESK. CDR3 size: 18 residues. J was trimmed by 4 bases and V by 0 bases; bases with no gene match: 9. The CDR3 loop reads CASSQDFGSGRVTGELFF. CDR3 sequence (DNA): TGTGCCAGCAGCCAAGATTTCGGTAGCGGGAGAGTCACCGGGGAGCTGTTTTTT.

The gene calls are TRBV21-1 and TRBJ1-5. TRBV21-1 is flagged as a pseudogene. The length of the CDR3 is 14 residues. The CDR3 loop is CASSKVLSNQPQHF. Here the CDR3 DNA reads TGTGCCAGCAGCAAAGTCCTTAGCAATCAGCCCCAGCATTTT.

This sequence joins TRBV10-3 and TRBJ2-3; 9 bases map to TRBD2. The CDR3 runs 17 residues. V was clipped by 4 bases and J by 5 bases; unmatched bases: 13. Per the germline V gene, CDR1 is ENHRY and CDR2 is SYGVKD. CDR3 nucleotides: TGTGCCATCAGTGCCCTGGGACTAGCAAGAGTGAAAGATACGCAGTATTTT. Its protein is CAISALGLARVKDTQYF.

The chain employs TRBV19 and TRBJ1-1; D not certain. CDR1 and CDR2 from the germline V gene are LNHDA and SQIVND (reference sequence). V shed 2 bases and J shed 1 base, with 8 bases lying between them. The CDR3 has 14 residues. This CDR3 reads CASSISTANTEAFF. As DNA, the CDR3 is TGTGCCAGTAGTATAAGTACGGCGAACACTGAAGCTTTCTTT.

In DNA, the CDR3 is TGTGCCAGCAGTGAACGGGGACGGGGCACCGGGGAGCTGTTTTTT. This codes for CASSERGRGTGELFF. This sequence joins TRBV6-4 and TRBJ2-2; D is tentatively TRBD1 or TRBD2 (5 bases each). V was pared by 3 bases and J by 4 bases, with 12 bases between. Germline CDR1 is MRHNA and CDR2 is SNTAGT. This CDR3 is 15 amino acids long.

This chain connects TRBV24-1 to TRBJ2-5; TRBD2 agrees at 7 bases. Germline V lookup: CDR1 KGHDR, CDR2 SFDVKD. The CDR3 loop spans 15 amino acids. V trimming: 2 bases; J trimming: 3 bases; junction bases outside the gene matches: 5. CDR3 in amino acids: CATSDSGGREETQYF. DNA for the CDR3: TGTGCCACCAGTGATTCTGGAGGGAGGGAAGAGACCCAGTACTTC.

CDR3 loop: CAWSTAGLAGGYEQYF. CDR3 DNA: TGTGCCTGGAGCACGGCGGGACTAGCGGGAGGGTACGAGCAGTACTTC. The chain joins TRBV30 to TRBJ2-7, with TRBD2 identical over 16 bases. V was pared by 3 bases and J by 4 bases, with 6 bases of the junction left unmatched. This CDR3 comprises 16 residues. CDR1 and CDR2 (germline): GTSNPN, SVGIG (reference sequence).

The CDR3 nucleotides read TGTGCCAGCAGCAAAGCGCTTCCAGACCACGGGGACTCCTACGAGCAGTACTTC. Its protein product is CASSKALPDHGDSYEQYF. This chain uses TRBV21-1 with TRBJ2-7; the table assigns TRBD2, which was not confirmed against the DNA. TRBV21-1 is reported as a pseudogene. The CDR3 has 18 residues.

The V gene is TRBV11-2, the J gene TRBJ1-6; no clear D gene. The CDR3 totals 15 residues. CDR1 and CDR2 from the germline V gene are SGHAT and FQNNGV. Trimming took 2 bases from V and 10 from J, leaving 15 bases between them. The CDR3 nucleotides read TGTGCCAGCAGCTTATCGTCTCAGGTCGAATCACCCCTCCACTTT. It codes for CASSLSSQVESPLHF.

The V call is TRBV30, the J call TRBJ2-5, with D hard to call. V gave up 2 bases and J gave up 5 bases, with 12 bases separating them. The germline gives CDR1 GTSNPN, CDR2 SVGIG (reference sequence). CDR3 size: 13 residues. The CDR3 DNA reads TGTGCCTGGAGTATTCAAACCGGGGAGACCCAGTACTTC. It specifies CAWSIQTGETQYF.